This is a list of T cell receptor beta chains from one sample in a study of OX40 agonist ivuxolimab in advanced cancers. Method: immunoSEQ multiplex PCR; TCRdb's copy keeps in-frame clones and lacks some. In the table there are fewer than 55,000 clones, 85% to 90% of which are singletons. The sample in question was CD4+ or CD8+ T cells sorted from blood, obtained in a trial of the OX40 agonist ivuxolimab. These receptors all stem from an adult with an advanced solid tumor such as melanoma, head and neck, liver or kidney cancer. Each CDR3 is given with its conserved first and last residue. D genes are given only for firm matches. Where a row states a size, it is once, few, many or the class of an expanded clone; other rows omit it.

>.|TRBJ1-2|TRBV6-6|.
CASSYSGGWSGYTF
TGTGCCAGCAGTTACAGCGGAGGTTGGAGTGGCTACACCTTC
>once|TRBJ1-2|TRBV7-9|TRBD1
CASSFGQGGGYTF
TGTGCCAGCAGCTTCGGGCAGGGGGGCGGCTACACCTTC
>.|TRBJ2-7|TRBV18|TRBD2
CASSFTSGGWGYEQYF
TGTGCCAGCTCATTCACTAGCGGGGGATGGGGATACGAGCAGTACTTC
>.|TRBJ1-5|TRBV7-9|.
CASSLSGDQPQHF
TGTGCCAGCAGCTTGTCTGGAGATCAGCCCCAGCATTTT
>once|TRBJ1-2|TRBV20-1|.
CSATRLGHFF
TGCAGTGCTACCAGACTGGGACACTTCTTC
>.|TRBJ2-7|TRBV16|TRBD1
CASSRRQGENEQYF
TGTGCCAGCAGCCGACGACAGGGAGAAAACGAGCAGTACTTC
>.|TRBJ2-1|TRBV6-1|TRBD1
CASSVPRGQGHNEQFF
TGTGCCAGCAGTGTCCCCCGGGGACAGGGGCACAATGAGCAGTTCTTC
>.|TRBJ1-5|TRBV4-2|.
CASSQEQDRVPQHF
TGTGCCAGCAGCCAAGAACAGGATAGAGTGCCCCAGCATTTT
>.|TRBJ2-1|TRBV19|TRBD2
CASARLARNNEQFF
TGTGCCAGTGCACGACTAGCGAGGAACAATGAGCAGTTCTTC
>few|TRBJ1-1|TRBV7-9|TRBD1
CASSTYRGRGNTEAFF
TGTGCCAGCAGCACTTACAGGGGGCGAGGGAACACTGAAGCTTTCTTT
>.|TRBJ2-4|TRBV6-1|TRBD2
CASSVLAGALAKNIQYF
TGTGCCAGCAGTGTACTAGCGGGGGCCTTAGCCAAAAACATTCAGTACTTC
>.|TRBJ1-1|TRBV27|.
CASGHPGLWTEAFF
TGTGCCAGCGGTCATCCGGGACTGTGGACTGAAGCTTTCTTT
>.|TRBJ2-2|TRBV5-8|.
CASSFYTGELFF
TGTGCCAGCAGCTTCTACACCGGGGAGCTGTTTTTT
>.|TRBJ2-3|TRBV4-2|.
CASSQVAAGSTDTQYF
TGTGCCAGCAGCCAAGTCGCGGCAGGAAGCACAGATACGCAGTATTTT
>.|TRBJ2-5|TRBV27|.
CASSPVVEETQYF
TGTGCCAGCAGCCCGGTGGTAGAAGAGACCCAGTACTTC
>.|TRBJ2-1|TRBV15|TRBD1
CATSVRQGGHWNEQFF
TGTGCCACCAGCGTAAGACAGGGCGGGCATTGGAATGAGCAGTTCTTC
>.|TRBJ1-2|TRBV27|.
CASRPQEYYGYTF
TGTGCCAGCAGACCACAGGAATACTATGGCTACACCTTC
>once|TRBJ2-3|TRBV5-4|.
CASSSQRGTDTQYF
TGTGCCAGCAGCTCACAGCGGGGCACAGATACGCAGTATTTT
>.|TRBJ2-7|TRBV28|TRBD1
CASSTQGRTYEQYF
TGTGCCAGCAGTACACAGGGGCGGACCTACGAGCAGTACTTC
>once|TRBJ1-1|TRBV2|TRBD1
CASSGTGERHTEAFF
TGTGCCAGCAGTGGGACAGGGGAAAGGCACACTGAAGCTTTCTTT
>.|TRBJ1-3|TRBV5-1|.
CASSFGAASNSGNTIYF
TGCGCCAGCAGTTTCGGGGCAGCCTCAAACTCTGGAAACACCATATATTTT
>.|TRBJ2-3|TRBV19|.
CASSALPSSTDTQYF
TGTGCCAGTAGTGCCCTGCCCTCTAGCACAGATACGCAGTATTTT
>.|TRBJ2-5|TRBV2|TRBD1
CASSPGVGGKETQYF
TGTGCCAGCAGCCCAGGCGTAGGGGGCAAAGAGACCCAGTACTTC
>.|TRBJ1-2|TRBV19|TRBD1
CASKPAGTGGNYGYTF
TGTGCCAGTAAGCCAGCTGGGACAGGCGGAAACTATGGCTACACCTTC
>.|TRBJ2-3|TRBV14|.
CASSLLDGLTDTQYF
TGTGCCAGCAGCCTTTTGGACGGACTCACAGATACGCAGTATTTT
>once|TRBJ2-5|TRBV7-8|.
CASSLGRETQYF
TGTGCCAGCAGCTTAGGGCGGGAGACCCAGTACTTC
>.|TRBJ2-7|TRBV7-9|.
CASSFVADGEQYF
TGTGCCAGCAGCTTCGTAGCGGACGGCGAGCAGTACTTC
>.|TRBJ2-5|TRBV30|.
CAWSADRTQETQYF
TGTGCCTGGAGTGCAGACAGAACCCAAGAGACCCAGTACTTC
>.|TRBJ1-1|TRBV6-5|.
CASSYSANTEAFF
TGTGCCAGCAGTTATTCGGCGAACACTGAAGCTTTCTTT
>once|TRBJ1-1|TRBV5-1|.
CASSLGVMNTEAFF
TGCGCCAGCAGCTTGGGGGTGATGAACACTGAAGCTTTCTTT
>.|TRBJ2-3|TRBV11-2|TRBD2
CASSLGGLAGTDTQYF
TGTGCCAGCAGCTTAGGGGGACTAGCGGGCACAGATACGCAGTATTTT
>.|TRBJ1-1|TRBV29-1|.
CSVQQVMNTEAFF
TGCAGCGTTCAACAGGTCATGAACACTGAAGCTTTCTTT
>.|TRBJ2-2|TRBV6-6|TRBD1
CASSYGTGGQGELFF
TGTGCCAGCAGTTACGGGACAGGGGGGCAAGGGGAGCTGTTTTTT
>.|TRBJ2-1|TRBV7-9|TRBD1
CASSSDRGFQDEQFF
TGTGCCAGCAGCTCCGACAGGGGGTTTCAGGATGAGCAGTTCTTC
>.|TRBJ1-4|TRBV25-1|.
CASSEMVAAGYITEKLFF
TGTGCCAGCAGTGAAATGGTGGCGGCAGGGTATATTACTGAAAAACTGTTTTTT
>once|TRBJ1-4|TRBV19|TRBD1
CASSHGTATNEKLFF
TGTGCCAGTAGCCACGGGACAGCAACTAATGAAAAACTGTTTTTT
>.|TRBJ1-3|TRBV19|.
CASSRVGNTIYF
TGTGCCAGTAGCCGGGTCGGAAACACCATATATTTT
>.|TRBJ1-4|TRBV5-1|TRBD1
CASSWGTGNEKLFF
TGCGCCAGCAGCTGGGGGACAGGGAATGAAAAACTGTTTTTT
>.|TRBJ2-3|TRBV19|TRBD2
CASRDLAGGTDTQYF
TGTGCCAGTAGGGACCTAGCGGGAGGCACAGATACGCAGTATTTT
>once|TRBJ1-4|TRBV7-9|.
CASSPGTAGRKLFF
TGTGCCAGCAGCCCCGGGACGGCGGGCCGAAAACTGTTTTTT
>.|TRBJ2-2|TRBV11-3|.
CASSGTRSGELFF
TGTGCCAGCAGCGGAACTAGATCCGGGGAGCTGTTTTTT
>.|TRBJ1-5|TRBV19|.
CASSIDQWTSGQYQPQHF
TGTGCCAGTAGTATAGATCAGTGGACCTCCGGCCAGTATCAGCCCCAGCATTTT
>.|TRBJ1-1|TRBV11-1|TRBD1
CASSPRQGRQTEAFF
TGTGCCAGCAGCCCAAGACAGGGGCGTCAGACTGAAGCTTTCTTT
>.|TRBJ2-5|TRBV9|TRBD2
CASSVAGGAAQYF
TGTGCCAGCAGCGTAGCGGGGGGGGCGGCCCAGTACTTC